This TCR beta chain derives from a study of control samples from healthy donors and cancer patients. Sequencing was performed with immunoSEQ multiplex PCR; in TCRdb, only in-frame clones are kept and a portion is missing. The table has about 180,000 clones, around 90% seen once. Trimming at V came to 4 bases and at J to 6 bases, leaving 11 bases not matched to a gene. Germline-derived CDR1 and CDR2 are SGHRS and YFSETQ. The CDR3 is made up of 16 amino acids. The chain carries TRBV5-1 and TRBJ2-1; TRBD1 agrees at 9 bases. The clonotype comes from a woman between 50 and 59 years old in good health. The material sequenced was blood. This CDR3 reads CASSLSGQGFTNEQFF. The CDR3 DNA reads TGCGCCAGCAGCCTCAGTGGACAGGGGTTTACCAATGAGCAGTTCTTC. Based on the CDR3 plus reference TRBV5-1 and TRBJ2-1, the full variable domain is KAGVTQTPRYLIKTRGQQVTLSCSPISGHRSVSWYQQTPGQGLQFLFEYFSETQRNKGNFPGRFSGRQFSNSRSEMNVSTLELGDSALYLCASSLSGQGFTNEQFFGPGTRLTVL.